This T cell receptor beta chain was documented in a study of CD8 T cells in Susac syndrome. Study background: Within the sequenced Susac syndrome patient group, five or six exhibited active disease and fewer than ten were in remission. Study-wide results and limits: None of the CD4+ T cell repertoires in Susac syndrome showed clonal expansion.

Reverse transcription used about 0.5 to 1 ug RNA and random hexamers. MiXCR was run by TCRdb on the immunoSEQ multiplex PCR reads, yielding one entry per CDR3 protein. The sample includes over 140,000 distinct CDR3 sequences, over 90% of them seen just once. The diagnostic criteria were recently defined, and patients with Susac syndrome met them for definite or probable disease. TEMRA cells were enriched by FACS, while CD8+ and CD4+ T cells were obtained through a negative isolation that was performed magnetically. Only one count was recorded for this clonotype. No antigen is known for it. With V trimmed by 5 bases and J by 8 bases, 6 bases remained unmatched. This CDR3 has 12 amino acids. From germline, CDR1 is GTSNPN and CDR2 SVGIG (reference sequence).

This sequence was found in a human donor with Susac syndrome. This rearrangement joins TRBV30 to TRBJ1-2; 9 bases map to TRBD1. Sequencing was performed on CD4+ T cells from PBMCs. The CDR3 spells CAWDRDRAGYTF. The CDR3 nucleotides read TGTGCCTGGGACCGGGACAGGGCCGGCTACACCTTC.